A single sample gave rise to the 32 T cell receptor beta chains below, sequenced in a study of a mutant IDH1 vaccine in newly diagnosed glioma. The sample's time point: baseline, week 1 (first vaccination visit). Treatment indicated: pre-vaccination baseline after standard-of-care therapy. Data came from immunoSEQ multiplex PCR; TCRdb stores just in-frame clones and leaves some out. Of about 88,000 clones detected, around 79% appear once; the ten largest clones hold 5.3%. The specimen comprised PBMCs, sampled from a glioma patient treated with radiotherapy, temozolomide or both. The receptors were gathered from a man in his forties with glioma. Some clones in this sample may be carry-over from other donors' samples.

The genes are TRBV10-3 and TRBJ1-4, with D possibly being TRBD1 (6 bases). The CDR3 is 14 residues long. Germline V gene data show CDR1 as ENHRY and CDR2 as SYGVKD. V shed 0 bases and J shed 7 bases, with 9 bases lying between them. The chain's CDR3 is CAISESTGSEKLFF. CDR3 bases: TGTGCCATCAGTGAGTCAACAGGGTCTGAAAAACTGTTTTTT.

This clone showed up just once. In DNA form, the CDR3 reads TGTGCCAGCAGCCAAACAGGGTCAGATACGCAGTATTTT. As protein: CASSQTGSDTQYF. V is TRBV7-9 and J is TRBJ2-3; possibly TRBD1 for D (6 bases). Germline V lookup: CDR1 SEHNR, CDR2 FQNEAQ (reference sequence). The CDR3 covers 13 residues. V lost 5 bases, J lost 4 bases, and 10 bases lay in between.

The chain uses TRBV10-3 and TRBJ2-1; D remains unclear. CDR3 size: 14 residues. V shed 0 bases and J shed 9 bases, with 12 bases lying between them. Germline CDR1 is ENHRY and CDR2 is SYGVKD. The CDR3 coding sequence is TGTGCCATCAGTGAGTCCCTTGTTCCGAGTGAGCAGTTCTTC. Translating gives CAISESLVPSEQFF.

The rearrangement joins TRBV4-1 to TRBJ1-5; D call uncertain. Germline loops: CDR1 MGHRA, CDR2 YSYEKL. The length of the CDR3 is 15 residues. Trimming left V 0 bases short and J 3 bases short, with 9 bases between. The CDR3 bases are TGCGCCAGCAGCCAAGAGAGTGGCTACAATCAGCCCCAGCATTTT. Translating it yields CASSQESGYNQPQHF.

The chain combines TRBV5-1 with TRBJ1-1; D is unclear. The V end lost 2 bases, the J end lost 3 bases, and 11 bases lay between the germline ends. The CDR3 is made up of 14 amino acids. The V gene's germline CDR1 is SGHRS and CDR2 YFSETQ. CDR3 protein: CASSFGGSYTEAFF. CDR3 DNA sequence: TGCGCCAGCAGCTTCGGTGGGTCCTACACTGAAGCTTTCTTT.

CDR3 nucleotide sequence: TGTGCCAGCAGTACCCAGACCCGACGGGAGACCCAGTACTTC. Translating gives CASSTQTRRETQYF. The gene calls are TRBV2 and TRBJ2-5; D not resolved. Germline lookup yields CDR1 SNHLY and CDR2 FYNNEI. This CDR3 spans 14 amino acids. Deletions cut 5 bases from V and 5 bases from J, with 15 bases between.

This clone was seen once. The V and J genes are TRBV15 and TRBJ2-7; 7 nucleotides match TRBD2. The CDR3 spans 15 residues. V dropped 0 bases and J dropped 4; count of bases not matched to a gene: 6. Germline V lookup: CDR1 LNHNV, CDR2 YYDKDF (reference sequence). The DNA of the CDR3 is TGTGCCACCAGCAGAGATCTGGGAGGGCAGTACGAGCAGTACTTC. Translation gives CATSRDLGGQYEQYF.

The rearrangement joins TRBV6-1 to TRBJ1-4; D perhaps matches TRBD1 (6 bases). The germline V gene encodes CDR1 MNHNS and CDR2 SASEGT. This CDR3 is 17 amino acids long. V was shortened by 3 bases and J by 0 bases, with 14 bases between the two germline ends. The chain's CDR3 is CASSDVDSLATNEKLFF. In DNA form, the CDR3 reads TGTGCCAGCAGTGACGTGGACAGCCTGGCAACTAATGAAAAACTGTTTTTT.

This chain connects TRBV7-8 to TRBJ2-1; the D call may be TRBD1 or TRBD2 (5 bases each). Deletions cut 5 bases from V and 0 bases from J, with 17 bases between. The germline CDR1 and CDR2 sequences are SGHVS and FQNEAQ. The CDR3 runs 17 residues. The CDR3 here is CASSPTRGGDSYNEQFF. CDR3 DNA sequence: TGTGCCAGCAGCCCCACTCGTGGGGGAGACTCCTACAATGAGCAGTTCTTC.

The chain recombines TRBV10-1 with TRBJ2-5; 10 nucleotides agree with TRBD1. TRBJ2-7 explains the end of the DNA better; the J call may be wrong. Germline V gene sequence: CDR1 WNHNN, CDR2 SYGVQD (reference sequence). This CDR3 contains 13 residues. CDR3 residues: CASSRDRGYEQYF. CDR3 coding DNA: TGCGCCAGCAGCCGGGACAGGGGCTACGAGCAGTACTTC.

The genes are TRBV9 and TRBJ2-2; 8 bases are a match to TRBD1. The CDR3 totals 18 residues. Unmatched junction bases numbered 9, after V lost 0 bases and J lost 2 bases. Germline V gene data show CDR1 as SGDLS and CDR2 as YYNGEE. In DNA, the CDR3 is TGTGCCAGCAGCGTAGCCCATCCGGACAGGGTTAACACCGGGGAGCTGTTTTTT. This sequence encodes CASSVAHPDRVNTGELFF.

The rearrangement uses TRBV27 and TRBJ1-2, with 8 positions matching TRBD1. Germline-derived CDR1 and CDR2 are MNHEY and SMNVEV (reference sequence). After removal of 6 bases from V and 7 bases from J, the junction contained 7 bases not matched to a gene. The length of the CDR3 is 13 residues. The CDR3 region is CASRSTGESGYTF. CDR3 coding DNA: TGTGCCAGCAGGTCGACAGGGGAAAGTGGCTACACCTTC.

The CDR3 spells CASRYRAENTEAFF. CDR3 nucleotide sequence: TGCGCCAGCAGATACCGGGCCGAGAACACTGAAGCTTTCTTT. This chain links TRBV5-1 with TRBJ1-1; D ambiguous. Trimming took 5 bases from V and 1 from J, leaving 12 bases between them. The CDR3 sequence is 14 residues long. CDR1 and CDR2 (germline): SGHRS, YFSETQ.

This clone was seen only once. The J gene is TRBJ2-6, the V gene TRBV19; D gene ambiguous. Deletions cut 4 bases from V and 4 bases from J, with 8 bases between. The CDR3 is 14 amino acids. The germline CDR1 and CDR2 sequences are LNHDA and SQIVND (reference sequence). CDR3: CASSKARGANVLTF. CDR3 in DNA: TGTGCCAGTAGTAAGGCGCGGGGGGCCAACGTCCTGACTTTC.

The CDR3 DNA reads as TGTGCCAGCAGCCCTGGGACTAGCGGGGGGACTAGGGAGCAGTACTTC. Translating gives CASSPGTSGGTREQYF. The J gene is TRBJ2-7, the V gene TRBV6-6, with 15 bases aligning to TRBD2. The CDR3 extends over 16 amino acids. With V trimmed by 6 bases and J by 7 bases, 10 bases remained unmatched. Germline loops: CDR1 MNHNY, CDR2 SVGAGI (reference sequence).

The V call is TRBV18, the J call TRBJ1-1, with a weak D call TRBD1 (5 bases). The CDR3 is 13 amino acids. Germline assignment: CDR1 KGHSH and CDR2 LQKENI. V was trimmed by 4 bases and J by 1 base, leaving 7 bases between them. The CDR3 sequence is CASSRDRNTEAFF. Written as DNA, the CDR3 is TGTGCCAGCTCACGGGACCGGAACACTGAAGCTTTCTTT.

Here the CDR3 reads CASSPGTGRGQPQHF. The CDR3, as DNA: TGTGCCAGCAGCCCCGGGACAGGGAGAGGGCAGCCCCAGCATTTT. The chain has TRBV7-9 and TRBJ1-5, with 9 bases identical to TRBD1. The CDR3 has 15 residues. V gave up 5 bases and J gave up 7 bases; unmatched junction bases: 9. CDR1 is SEHNR, CDR2 FQNEAQ, per germline (reference sequence). Combining the CDR3 with reference TRBV7-9 and TRBJ1-5 gives the whole variable domain DTGVSQNPRHKITKRGQNVTFRCDPISEHNRLYWYRQTLGQGPEFLTYFQNEAQLEKSRLLSDRFSAERPKGSFSTLEIQRTEQGDSAMYLCASSPGTGRGQPQHFGDGTRLSIL.

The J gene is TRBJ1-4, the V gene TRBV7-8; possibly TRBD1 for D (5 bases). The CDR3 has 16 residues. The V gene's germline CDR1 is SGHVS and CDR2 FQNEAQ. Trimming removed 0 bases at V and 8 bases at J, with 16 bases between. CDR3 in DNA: TGTGCCAGCAGCTTAGCCTCCGGGACCCAGGGAGAAAAACTGTTTTTT. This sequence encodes CASSLASGTQGEKLFF.

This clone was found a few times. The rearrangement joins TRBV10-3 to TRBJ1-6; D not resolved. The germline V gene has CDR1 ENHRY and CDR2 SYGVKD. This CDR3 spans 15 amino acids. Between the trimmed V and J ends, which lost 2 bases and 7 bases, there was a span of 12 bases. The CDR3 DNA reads TGTGCCATCAGTGAGGCGAGCAGGCCCAATTCACCCCTCCACTTT. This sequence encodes CAISEASRPNSPLHF.

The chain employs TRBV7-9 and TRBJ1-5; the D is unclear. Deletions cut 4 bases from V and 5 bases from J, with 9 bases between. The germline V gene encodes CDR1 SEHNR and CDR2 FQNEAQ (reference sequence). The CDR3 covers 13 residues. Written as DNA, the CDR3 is TGTGCCAGCAGCTACGGTGGGGATCAGCCCCAGCATTTT. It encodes CASSYGGDQPQHF.

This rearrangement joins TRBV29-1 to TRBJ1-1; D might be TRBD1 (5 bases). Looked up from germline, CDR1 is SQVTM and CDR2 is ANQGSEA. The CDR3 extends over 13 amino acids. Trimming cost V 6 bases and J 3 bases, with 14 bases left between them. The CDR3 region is CSVGRTGDTEAFF. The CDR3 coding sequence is TGCAGCGTCGGCCGGACGGGGGACACTGAAGCTTTCTTT.

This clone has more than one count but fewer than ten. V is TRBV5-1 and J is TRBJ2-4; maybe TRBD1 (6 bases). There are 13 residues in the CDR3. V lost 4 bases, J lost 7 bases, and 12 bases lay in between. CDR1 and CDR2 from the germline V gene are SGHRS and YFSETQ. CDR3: CASSETGLNIQYF. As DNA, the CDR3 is TGCGCCAGCAGCGAAACAGGGCTTAACATTCAGTACTTC.

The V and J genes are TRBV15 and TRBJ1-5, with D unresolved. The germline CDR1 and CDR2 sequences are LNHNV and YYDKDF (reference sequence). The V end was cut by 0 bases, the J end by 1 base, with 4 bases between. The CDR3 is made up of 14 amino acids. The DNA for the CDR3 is TGTGCCACCAGCAGAGATGAAAGCAATCAGCCCCAGCATTTT. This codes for CATSRDESNQPQHF.

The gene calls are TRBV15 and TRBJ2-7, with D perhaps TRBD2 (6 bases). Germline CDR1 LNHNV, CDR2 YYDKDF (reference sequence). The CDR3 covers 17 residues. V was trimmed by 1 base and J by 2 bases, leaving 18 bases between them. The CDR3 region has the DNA TGTGCCACCAGCAGAGCACGGCTGGGCGGGACCACCTACGAGCAGTACTTC. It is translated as CATSRARLGGTTYEQYF.

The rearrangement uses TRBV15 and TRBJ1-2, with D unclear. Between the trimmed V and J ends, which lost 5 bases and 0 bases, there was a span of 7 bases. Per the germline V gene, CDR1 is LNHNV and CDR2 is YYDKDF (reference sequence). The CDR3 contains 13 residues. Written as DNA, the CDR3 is TGTGCCACCAGCTCGACGTCTAACTATGGCTACACCTTC. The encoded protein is CATSSTSNYGYTF. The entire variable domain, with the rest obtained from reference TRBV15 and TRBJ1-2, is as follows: DAMVIQNPRYQVTQFGKPVTLSCSQTLNHNVMYWYQQKSSQAPKLLFHYYDKDFNNEADTPDNFQSRRPNTSFCFLDIRSPGLGDTAMYLCATSSTSNYGYTFGSGTRLTVV.

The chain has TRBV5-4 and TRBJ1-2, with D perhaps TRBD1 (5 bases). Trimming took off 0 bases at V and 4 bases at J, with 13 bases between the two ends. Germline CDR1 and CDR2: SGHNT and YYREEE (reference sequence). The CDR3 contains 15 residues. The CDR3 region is CASSLVGQLGYGYTF. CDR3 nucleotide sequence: TGTGCCAGCAGCTTGGTGGGGCAGTTAGGCTATGGCTACACCTTC. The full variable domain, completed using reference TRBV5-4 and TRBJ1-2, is ETGVTQSPTHLIKTRGQQVTLRCSSQSGHNTVSWYQQALGQGPQFIFQYYREEENGRGNFPPRFSGLQFPNYSSELNVNALELDDSALYLCASSLVGQLGYGYTFGSGTRLTVV.

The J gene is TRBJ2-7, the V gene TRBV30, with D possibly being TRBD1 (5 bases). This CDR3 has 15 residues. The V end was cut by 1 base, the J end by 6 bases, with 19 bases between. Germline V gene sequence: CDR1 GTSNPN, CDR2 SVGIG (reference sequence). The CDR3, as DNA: TGTGCCTGGAGTGCTCCCAGGAACAGGTTGGGCGAGCAGTACTTC. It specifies CAWSAPRNRLGEQYF.

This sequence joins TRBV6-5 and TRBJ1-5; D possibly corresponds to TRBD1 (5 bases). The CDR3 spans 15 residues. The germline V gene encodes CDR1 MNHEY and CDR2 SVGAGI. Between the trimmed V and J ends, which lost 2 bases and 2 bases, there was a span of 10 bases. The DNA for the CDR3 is TGTGCCAGCAGTTACATTGGGGGTGGCAATCAGCCCCAGCATTTT. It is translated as CASSYIGGGNQPQHF.

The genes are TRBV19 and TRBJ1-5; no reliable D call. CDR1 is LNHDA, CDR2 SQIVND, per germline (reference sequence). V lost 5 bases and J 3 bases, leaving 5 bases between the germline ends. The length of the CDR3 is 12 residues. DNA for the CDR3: TGTGCCAGTAGTCAACACAATCAGCCCCAGCATTTT. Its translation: CASSQHNQPQHF. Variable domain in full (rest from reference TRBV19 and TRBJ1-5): DGGITQSPKYLFRKEGQNVTLSCEQNLNHDAMYWYRQDPGQGLRLIYYSQIVNDFQKGDIAEGYSVSREKKESFPLTVTSAQKNPTAFYLCASSQHNQPQHFGDGTRLSIL.

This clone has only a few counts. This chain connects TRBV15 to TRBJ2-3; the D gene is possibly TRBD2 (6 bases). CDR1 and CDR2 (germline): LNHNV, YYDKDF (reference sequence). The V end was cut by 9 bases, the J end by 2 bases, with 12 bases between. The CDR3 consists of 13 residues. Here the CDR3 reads CATGLDYTDTQYF. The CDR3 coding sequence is TGTGCCACAGGGTTGGACTACACAGATACGCAGTATTTT.

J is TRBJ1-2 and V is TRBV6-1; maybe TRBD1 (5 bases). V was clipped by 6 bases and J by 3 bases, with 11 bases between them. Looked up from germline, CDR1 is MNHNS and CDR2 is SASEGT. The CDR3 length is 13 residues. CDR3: CASRAGTDYGYTF. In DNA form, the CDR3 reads TGTGCCAGCAGGGCCGGGACGGACTATGGCTACACCTTC.

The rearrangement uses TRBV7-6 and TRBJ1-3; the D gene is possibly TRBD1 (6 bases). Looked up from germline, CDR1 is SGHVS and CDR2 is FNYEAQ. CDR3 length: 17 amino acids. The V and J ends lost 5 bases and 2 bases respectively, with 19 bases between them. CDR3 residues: CASSDPDRGKTGNTIYF. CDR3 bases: TGTGCCAGCAGCGACCCCGATAGGGGGAAAACTGGAAACACCATATATTTT.